One and the same sample provided the 18 T cell receptor beta chains below, sequenced in a study of cytomegalovirus exposure and HLA in healthy donors. 13 Jbeta primers and 60 Vbeta primers were used for the PCR. The method was immunoSEQ multiplex PCR; TCRdb's version includes in-frame clones alone and lacks a portion of them. The sample comprises around 190,000 clones, around 88% of which are singletons, and roughly 0.32% rests with the top ten. The material sequenced was PBMCs. The origin of the receptors is a woman aged 30 to 39 in good health and CMV-seronegative.

Comment on this clone: This specimen includes other DNA sequences encoding the same CDR3. The J gene is TRBJ2-3, the V gene TRBV29-1; D is perhaps TRBD2 (7 bases). The ends were cut back, 6 bases at V and 0 bases at J, with 28 bases in the middle. The V gene's germline CDR1 is SQVTM and CDR2 ANQGSEA. The CDR3 contains 19 residues. CDR3 bases: TGCAGCGTGAGGGGGGCCGGAGGGACTATTAGCCCTAGCACAGATACGCAGTATTTT. Its protein product is CSVRGAGGTISPSTDTQYF.

This chain connects TRBV11-2 to TRBJ1-2, with 7 bases that match TRBD1. The CDR3 runs to 13 residues. Unmatched junction bases numbered 0, after V lost 3 bases and J lost 2 bases. CDR1 and CDR2 from the germline V gene are SGHAT and FQNNGV. In nucleotides, the CDR3 is TGTGCCAGCAGCTTGGACAGGAACTATGGCTACACCTTC. Encoded protein: CASSLDRNYGYTF.

This clone was seen a single time. This chain links TRBV5-1 with TRBJ1-2; D gene ambiguous. With 4 bases removed from V and 8 bases from J, the gap between germline ends came to 30 bases. From germline, CDR1 is SGHRS and CDR2 YFSETQ. This CDR3 spans 18 amino acids. CDR3 coding DNA: TGCGCCAGCAGCCCTTTTATTCCGATCGCTTCCGTCCCGCGGGGCTACACCTTC. This codes for CASSPFIPIASVPRGYTF. The whole variable domain, remainder taken from reference TRBV5-1 and TRBJ1-2, is KAGVTQTPRYLIKTRGQQVTLSCSPISGHRSVSWYQQTPGQGLQFLFEYFSETQRNKGNFPGRFSGRQFSNSRSEMNVSTLELGDSALYLCASSPFIPIASVPRGYTFGSGTRLTVV.

The V gene is TRBV6-1, the J gene TRBJ2-2, with D maybe TRBD2 (6 bases). Germline CDR1 reads MNHNS; CDR2 reads SASEGT. Between the trimmed V and J ends, which lost 5 bases and 3 bases, there was a span of 10 bases. CDR3 length: 14 residues. This CDR3 reads CASSPGTHTGELFF. In nucleotides, the CDR3 is TGTGCCAGCAGTCCCGGGACTCACACCGGGGAGCTGTTTTTT.

This chain connects TRBV6-5 to TRBJ2-2; 11 bases are a match to TRBD2. The V gene's germline CDR1 is MNHEY and CDR2 SVGAGI. Trimming at V came to 7 bases and at J to 6 bases, leaving 7 bases not matched to a gene. This CDR3 contains 15 residues. CDR3 amino acids: CASTALAGGPGELFF. CDR3 bases: TGTGCCAGCACCGCCTTAGCGGGGGGGCCCGGGGAGCTGTTTTTT.

This rearrangement joins TRBV18 to TRBJ2-7, with D maybe TRBD1 (6 bases). Germline assignment: CDR1 KGHSH and CDR2 LQKENI. The V end was cut by 5 bases, the J end by 3 bases, with 11 bases between. The CDR3 has 13 amino acids. The CDR3 loop reads CASSAGQNYEQYF. In DNA, the CDR3 is TGTGCCAGCTCAGCCGGACAGAACTACGAGCAGTACTTC.

This clone was detected once. An end of the junction does not agree with germline; a read error may underlie this. The chain joins TRBV7-7 to TRBJ1-4; D is possibly TRBD1 (5 bases). The germline V gene encodes CDR1 SSHAT and CDR2 FNYEAQ (reference sequence). This CDR3 has 13 residues. CDR3 DNA sequence: TGTGCTAGCAGCTTAGGGGCGAATGAAAAACTGTTTTTT. Translation: CASSLGANEKLFF.

V gene TRBV27 combines with J gene TRBJ1-5, with 11 bases lining up with TRBD1. V trimming: 5 bases; J trimming: 0 bases; junction bases outside the gene matches: 9. There are 18 residues in the CDR3. Germline V gene data show CDR1 as MNHEY and CDR2 as SMNVEV (reference sequence). The CDR3 loop reads CASSPTGTGGLSNQPQHF. The CDR3 DNA is TGTGCCAGCAGTCCGACCGGGACAGGGGGGCTTAGCAATCAGCCCCAGCATTTT.

The genes are TRBV6-1 and TRBJ1-1; 9 bases agree with TRBD1. In germline, CDR1 is MNHNS, CDR2 SASEGT. J gave up 1 base and V 5 bases, and 5 bases lay outside the gene matches. This CDR3 is built from 15 residues. CDR3 in DNA: TGTGCCAGCAGTAACAGGGGGCAGGGGAACACTGAAGCTTTCTTT. Its translation is CASSNRGQGNTEAFF.

The CDR3 DNA reads TGTGCCACCAGGATTGACACCTACACTGAAGCTTTCTTT. The encoded protein is CATRIDTYTEAFF. This rearrangement joins TRBV15 to TRBJ1-1; D is ambiguous. Deletions cut 6 bases from V and 3 bases from J, with 11 bases between. CDR3 length: 13 amino acids. CDR1 is LNHNV and CDR2 is YYDKDF in the germline V gene (reference sequence).

This chain joins TRBV7-9 and TRBJ2-7; 8 positions match TRBD1. Germline CDR1 is SEHNR and CDR2 is FQNEAQ (reference sequence). V lost 3 bases to trimming and J lost 0 bases; unmatched junction nucleotides: 7. The CDR3 length is 16 residues. The DNA of the CDR3 is TGTGCCAGCAGCTTGGGGACAGGTCCGAGCTCCTACGAGCAGTACTTC. Translated: CASSLGTGPSSYEQYF. Full variable domain (missing parts from reference TRBV7-9 and TRBJ2-7): DTGVSQNPRHKITKRGQNVTFRCDPISEHNRLYWYRQTLGQGPEFLTYFQNEAQLEKSRLLSDRFSAERPKGSFSTLEIQRTEQGDSAMYLCASSLGTGPSSYEQYFGPGTRLTVT.

With regard to this clone: This CDR3 is also generated by other DNA sequences in the sample. The chain uses TRBV7-3 and TRBJ2-2, with D unresolved. The CDR3 runs to 12 residues. Germline CDR1 is SGHTA and CDR2 is FQGTGA. Trimming cost V 5 bases and J 7 bases, with 8 bases left between them. The CDR3 reads CASSPGGGELFF. Here the CDR3 DNA reads TGTGCCAGCAGCCCAGGTGGCGGGGAGCTGTTTTTT.

About this clone: Sequence at one end of the junction differs from germline and may be a read error. The V and J genes are TRBV28 and TRBJ1-5; maybe TRBD1 (5 bases). The CDR3 covers 19 residues. Germline lookup yields CDR1 MDHEN and CDR2 SYDVKM. CDR3 sequence: CASSSPDILYGASSQPQHF. CDR3 in DNA: TGTGCCAGCAGTAGCCCGGACATACTTTATGGGGCCAGCAGTCAGCCCCAGCATTTT. Together with reference TRBV28 and TRBJ1-5, the CDR3 gives the full variable domain: DVKVTQSSRYLVKRTGEKVFLECVQDMDHENMFWYRQDPGLGLRLIYFSYDVKMKEKGDIPEGYSVSREKKERFSLILESASTNQTSMYLCASSSPDILYGASSQPQHFGDGTRLSIL.

The chain is built from TRBV19 and TRBJ2-1, with D perhaps TRBD2 (6 bases). The CDR3 has 16 residues. Looked up from germline, CDR1 is LNHDA and CDR2 is SQIVND (reference sequence). V was clipped by 0 bases and J by 2 bases, with 11 bases between them. The CDR3: CASSIEGGVAYNEQFF. The CDR3 nucleotides read TGTGCCAGTAGTATAGAAGGAGGGGTAGCCTACAATGAGCAGTTCTTC.

The chain has TRBV6-1 and TRBJ1-1; D unresolved. The CDR3 length is 13 residues. Trimming took off 1 base at V and 2 bases at J, with 5 bases between the two ends. The germline CDR1 and CDR2 sequences are MNHNS and SASEGT. CDR3 residues: CASSEVGNTEAFF. The CDR3 nucleotides are TGTGCCAGCAGTGAAGTGGGCAACACTGAAGCTTTCTTT.

The chain has TRBV29-1 and TRBJ2-1; D is perhaps TRBD1 (5 bases). The germline V and J ends were trimmed by 5 bases and 0 bases, with 11 bases remaining between them. CDR3 length equals 14 residues. Germline assignment: CDR1 SQVTM and CDR2 ANQGSEA. CDR3 region: CSVPDRSSYNEQFF. Here the CDR3 DNA reads TGCAGCGTTCCAGACAGAAGCTCCTACAATGAGCAGTTCTTC.

V is TRBV5-1 and J is TRBJ2-1; 9 positions agree with TRBD2. The CDR3 is 15 amino acids. With 7 bases clipped from V and 4 bases from J, the junction kept 9 bases outside the gene matches. CDR1 is SGHRS, CDR2 YFSETQ, per germline. The CDR3 region has the DNA TGCGCCAGCGTGGGAGCGGGAGGTCTGTACAATGAGCAGTTCTTC. As protein: CASVGAGGLYNEQFF.

The J gene is TRBJ2-7, the V gene TRBV19; tentatively, D is TRBD2 (6 bases). CDR3 length: 13 amino acids. V lost 2 bases and J 5 bases, leaving 10 bases between the germline ends. Germline V gene data show CDR1 as LNHDA and CDR2 as SQIVND (reference sequence). CDR3 protein: CASSITGVNEQYF. CDR3 DNA: TGTGCCAGTAGTATAACGGGAGTCAACGAGCAGTACTTC. The full variable domain, its missing parts supplied by reference TRBV19 and TRBJ2-7, is DGGITQSPKYLFRKEGQNVTLSCEQNLNHDAMYWYRQDPGQGLRLIYYSQIVNDFQKGDIAEGYSVSREKKESFPLTVTSAQKNPTAFYLCASSITGVNEQYFGPGTRLTVT.